This T cell receptor (beta chain) derives from a study of shared clonotypes between healthy human individuals. Naive CD8 isolation took CD45RO-negative cells positively selected for CCR7 and excluded terminally differentiated effector memory CD45RA+ cells. Produced via immunoSEQ multiplex PCR; TCRdb's table is partial and in-frame only. The sample has 1.5 million to 2.5 million clones; about 94% are singletons. The CDR3 is made up of 15 amino acids. The germline gives CDR1 LGHNA, CDR2 YSLEER. V lost 0 bases and J lost 2, with 11 bases in between. The chain combines TRBV4-3 with TRBJ2-7; the D gene is possibly TRBD1 (5 bases). This clonotype was obtained from a man aged 18-30 years in good health. Material for sequencing was naive CD8+ T cells sorted from blood. The CDR3 DNA sequence: TGCGCCAGCAGCCAAGATTGGGGCCCAGCCTACGAGCAGTACTTC. Amino acid sequence: CASSQDWGPAYEQYF.